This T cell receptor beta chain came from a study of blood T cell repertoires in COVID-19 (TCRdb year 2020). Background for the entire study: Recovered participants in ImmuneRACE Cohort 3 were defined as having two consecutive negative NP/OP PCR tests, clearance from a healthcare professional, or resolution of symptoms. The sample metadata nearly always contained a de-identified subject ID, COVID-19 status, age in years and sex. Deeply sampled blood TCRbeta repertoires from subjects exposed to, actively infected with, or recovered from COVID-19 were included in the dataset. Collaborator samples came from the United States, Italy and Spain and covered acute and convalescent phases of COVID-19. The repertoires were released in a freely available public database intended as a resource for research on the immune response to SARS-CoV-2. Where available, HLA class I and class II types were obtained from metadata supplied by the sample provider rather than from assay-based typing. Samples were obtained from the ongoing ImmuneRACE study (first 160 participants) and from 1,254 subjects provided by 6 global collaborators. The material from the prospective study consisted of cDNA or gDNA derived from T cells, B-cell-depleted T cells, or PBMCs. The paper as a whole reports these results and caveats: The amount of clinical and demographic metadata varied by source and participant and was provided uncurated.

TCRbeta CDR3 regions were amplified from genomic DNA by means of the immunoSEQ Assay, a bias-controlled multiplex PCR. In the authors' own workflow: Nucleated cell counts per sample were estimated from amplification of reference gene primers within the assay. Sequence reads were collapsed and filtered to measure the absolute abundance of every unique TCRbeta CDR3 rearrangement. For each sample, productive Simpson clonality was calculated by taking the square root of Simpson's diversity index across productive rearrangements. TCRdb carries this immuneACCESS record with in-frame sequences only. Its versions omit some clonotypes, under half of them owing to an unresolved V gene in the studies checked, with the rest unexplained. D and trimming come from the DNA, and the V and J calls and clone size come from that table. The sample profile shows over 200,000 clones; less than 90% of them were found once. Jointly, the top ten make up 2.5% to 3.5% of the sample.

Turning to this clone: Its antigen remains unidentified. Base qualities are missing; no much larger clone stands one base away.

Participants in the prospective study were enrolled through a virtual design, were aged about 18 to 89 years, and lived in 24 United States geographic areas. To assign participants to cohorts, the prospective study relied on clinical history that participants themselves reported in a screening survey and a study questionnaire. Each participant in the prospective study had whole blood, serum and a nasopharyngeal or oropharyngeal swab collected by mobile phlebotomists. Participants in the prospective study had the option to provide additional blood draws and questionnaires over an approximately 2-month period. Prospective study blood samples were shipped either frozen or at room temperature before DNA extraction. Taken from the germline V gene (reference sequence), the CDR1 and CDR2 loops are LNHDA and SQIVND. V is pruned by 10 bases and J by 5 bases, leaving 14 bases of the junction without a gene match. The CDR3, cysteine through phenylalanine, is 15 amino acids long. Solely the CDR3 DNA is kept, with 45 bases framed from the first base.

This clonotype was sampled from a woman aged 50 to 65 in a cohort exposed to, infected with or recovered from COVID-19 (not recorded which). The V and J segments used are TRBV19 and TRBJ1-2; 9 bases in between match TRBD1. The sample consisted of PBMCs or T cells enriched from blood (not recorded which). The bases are TGTGCCACACAAATACCCGGGACAGGGAGATATGGCTACACCTTC. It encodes CATQIPGTGRYGYTF.